The clone carrying this T cell receptor beta chain was picked up a small number of times. Its specificity is unknown. TCRdb processed the RT-PCR reads anew with MiXCR; each CDR3 protein has one entry. The sample records 860,000 or so distinct CDR3 sequences, around 20% being singletons. This sample stems from a study of response to subunit inactivated influenza vaccine. Study results and caveats: The study's authors posited that every seasonal influenza vaccination enlists few new T cells.

The CDR3 runs 14 residues. V dropped 6 bases and J dropped 2 bases, with 13 bases sitting between them. The germline V gene encodes CDR1 LNHNV and CDR2 YYDKDF (reference sequence). This rearrangement joins TRBV15 to TRBJ1-2, with a possible D match to TRBD1 (5 bases). The TCR originated in a man aged 50-60 years who received an inactivated influenza vaccine. This material consisted of PBMCs from blood, taken around 5 days after vaccination. CDR3 loop: CATSHGGGNYGYTF. The CDR3 coding sequence is TGTGCCACCAGTCACGGGGGGGGGAACTATGGCTACACCTTC.